This entry is about one TCR beta chain. Its antigen is unknown. This record belongs to a study of post-analysis software for immune sequencing data. Findings and limits, study-wide: Relative to controls, patients had a handful of TRBV segments at higher frequency, with TRBV5-6, TRBV5-1 and TRBV20-1 among these.

Each TCR beta cDNA library carried unique molecular identifiers. One entry per CDR3 protein, called by TCRdb with MiXCR from the PCR reads. Of 550,000 to 700,000 distinct CDR3 sequences listed, around 44% are singletons. The CDR3 contains 14 residues. Germline V gives CDR1 MNHNY, CDR2 SVGAGI (reference sequence). The V segment lost 0 bases and the J segment 4 bases; nucleotides outside the gene matches: 3. Sample: blood. The sequence came from a girl between 5 and 17 years old with multiple sclerosis. V usage is TRBV6-6 and J usage is TRBJ2-7, with TRBD1 matching 7 bases. As DNA, the CDR3 is TGTGCCAGCAGTTACTCGAGGGGGCGGTACGAGCAGTACTTC. Amino acids: CASSYSRGRYEQYF.